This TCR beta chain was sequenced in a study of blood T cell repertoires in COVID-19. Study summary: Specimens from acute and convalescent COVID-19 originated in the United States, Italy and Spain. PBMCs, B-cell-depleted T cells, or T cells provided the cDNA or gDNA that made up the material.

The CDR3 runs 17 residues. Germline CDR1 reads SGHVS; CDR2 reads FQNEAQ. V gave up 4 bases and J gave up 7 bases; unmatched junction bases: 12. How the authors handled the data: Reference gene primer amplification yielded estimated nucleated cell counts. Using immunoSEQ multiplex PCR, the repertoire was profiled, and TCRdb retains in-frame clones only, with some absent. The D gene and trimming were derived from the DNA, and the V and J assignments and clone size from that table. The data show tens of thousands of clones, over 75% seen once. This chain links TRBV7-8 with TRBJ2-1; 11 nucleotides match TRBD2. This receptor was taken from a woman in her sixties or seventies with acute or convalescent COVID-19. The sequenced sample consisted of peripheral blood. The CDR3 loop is CASSSYYGTSGGNEQFF. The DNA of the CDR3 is TGTGCCAGCAGCTCCTACTACGGGACTAGCGGTGGGAATGAGCAGTTCTTC.